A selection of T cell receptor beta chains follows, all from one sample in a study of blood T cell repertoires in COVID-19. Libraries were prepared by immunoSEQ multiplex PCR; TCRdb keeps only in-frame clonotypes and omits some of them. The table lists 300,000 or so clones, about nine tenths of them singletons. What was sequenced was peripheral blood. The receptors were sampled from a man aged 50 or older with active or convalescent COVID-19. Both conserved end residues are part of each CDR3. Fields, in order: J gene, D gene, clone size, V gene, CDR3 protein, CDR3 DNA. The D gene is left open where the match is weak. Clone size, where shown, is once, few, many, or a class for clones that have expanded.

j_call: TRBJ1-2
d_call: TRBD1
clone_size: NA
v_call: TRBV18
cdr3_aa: CASSPTGENYGYTF
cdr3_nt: TGTGCCAGCTCACCAACAGGGGAAAACTATGGCTACACCTTC

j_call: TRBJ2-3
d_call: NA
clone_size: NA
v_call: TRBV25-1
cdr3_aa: CASSDSAQGGSTDTQYF
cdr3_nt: TGTGCCAGCAGTGATTCGGCCCAGGGGGGAAGCACAGATACGCAGTATTTT

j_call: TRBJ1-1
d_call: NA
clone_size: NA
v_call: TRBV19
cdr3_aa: CASSILPGSNTEAFF
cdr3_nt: TGTGCCAGTAGTATACTCCCAGGGTCCAACACTGAAGCTTTCTTT

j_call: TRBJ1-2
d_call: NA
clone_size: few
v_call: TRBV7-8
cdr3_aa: CASSFTSGYGYTF
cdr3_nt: TGTGCCAGCAGCTTCACATCGGGCTATGGCTACACCTTC

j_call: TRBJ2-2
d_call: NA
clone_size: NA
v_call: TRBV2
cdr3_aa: CASSESRVTGELFF
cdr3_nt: TGTGCCAGCAGTGAATCTCGGGTCACCGGGGAGCTGTTTTTT

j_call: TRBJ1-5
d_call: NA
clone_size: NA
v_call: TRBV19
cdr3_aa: CASNLAGVGQPQHF
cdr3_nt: TGTGCCAGTAATTTGGCAGGGGTGGGGCAGCCCCAGCATTTT

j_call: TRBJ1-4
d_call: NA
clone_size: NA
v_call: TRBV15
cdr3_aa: CATSRVKGGVGEKLFF
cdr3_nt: TGTGCCACCAGCAGAGTAAAGGGAGGCGTCGGGGAAAAACTGTTTTTT

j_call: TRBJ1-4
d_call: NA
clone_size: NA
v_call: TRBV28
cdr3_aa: CASSFGGEKLFF
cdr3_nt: TGTGCCAGCAGTTTCGGGGGTGAAAAACTGTTTTTT

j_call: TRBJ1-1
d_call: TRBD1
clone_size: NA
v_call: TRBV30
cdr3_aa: CAGAGTGGGKLVFEAFF
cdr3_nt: TGTGCCGGGGCCGGGACAGGGGGCGGAAAGTTGGTTTTTGAAGCTTTCTTT

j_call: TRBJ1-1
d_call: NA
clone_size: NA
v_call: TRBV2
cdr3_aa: CASSFPTGPMNTEAFF
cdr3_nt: TGTGCCAGCAGCTTCCCGACAGGACCGATGAACACTGAAGCTTTCTTT

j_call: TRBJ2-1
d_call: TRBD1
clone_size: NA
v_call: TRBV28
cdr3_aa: CASASGTAYNEQFF
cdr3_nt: TGTGCCAGCGCCTCTGGGACAGCGTACAATGAGCAGTTCTTC

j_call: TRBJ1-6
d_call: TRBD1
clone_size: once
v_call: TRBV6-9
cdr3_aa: CASSYHRGNSPLHF
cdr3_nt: TGTGCCAGCAGTTATCACAGGGGCAATTCACCCCTCCACTTT

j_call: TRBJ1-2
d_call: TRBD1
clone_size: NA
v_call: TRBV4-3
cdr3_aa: CASSKQGYEGYTF
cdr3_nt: TGCGCCAGCAGCAAACAGGGGTATGAAGGCTACACCTTC

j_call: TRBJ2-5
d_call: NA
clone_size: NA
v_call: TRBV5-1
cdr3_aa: CASSLGVGKETQYF
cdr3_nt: TGCGCCAGCAGCTTGGGCGTCGGGAAAGAGACCCAGTACTTC

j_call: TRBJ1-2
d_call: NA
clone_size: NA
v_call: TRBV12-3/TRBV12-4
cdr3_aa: CASSSLYGYTF
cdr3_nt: TGTGCCAGCAGTTCACTCTATGGCTACACCTTC

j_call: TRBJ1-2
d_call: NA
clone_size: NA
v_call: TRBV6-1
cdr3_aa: CASSEAGGDYGYTF
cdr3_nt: TGTGCCAGCAGTGAAGCCGGAGGAGATTATGGCTACACCTTC

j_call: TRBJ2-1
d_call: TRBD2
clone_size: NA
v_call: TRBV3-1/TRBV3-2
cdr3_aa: CASSQLSSGRGNEQFF
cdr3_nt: TGTGCCAGCAGCCAATTGTCTAGCGGGAGGGGTAATGAGCAGTTCTTC

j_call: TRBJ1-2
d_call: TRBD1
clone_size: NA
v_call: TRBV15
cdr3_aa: CATSSKGGRYGYTF
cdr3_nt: TGTGCCACCAGCAGCAAAGGGGGCAGATATGGCTACACCTTC

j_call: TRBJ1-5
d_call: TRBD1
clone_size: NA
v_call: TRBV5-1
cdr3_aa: CASSLGTGDSNQPQHF
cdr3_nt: TGCGCCAGCAGCTTGGGGACAGGGGATAGCAATCAGCCCCAGCATTTT

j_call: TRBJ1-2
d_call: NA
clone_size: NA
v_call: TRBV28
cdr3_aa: CASSPGARYGYTF
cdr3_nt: TGTGCCAGCAGTCCGGGAGCCAGGTATGGCTACACCTTC

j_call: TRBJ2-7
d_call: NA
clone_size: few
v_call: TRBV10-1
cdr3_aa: CASSGTVPSYEQYF
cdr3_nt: TGCGCCAGCAGTGGGACAGTTCCATCCTACGAGCAGTACTTC

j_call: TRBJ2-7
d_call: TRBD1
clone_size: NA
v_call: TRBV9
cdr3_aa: CASSVGDRGSYEQYF
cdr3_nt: TGTGCCAGCAGCGTAGGGGACAGGGGTTCCTACGAGCAGTACTTC

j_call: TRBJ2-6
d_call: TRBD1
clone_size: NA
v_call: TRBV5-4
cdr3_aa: CASSSTGDTGANVLTF
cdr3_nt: TGTGCCAGCAGCTCGACAGGGGACACTGGGGCCAACGTCCTGACTTTC

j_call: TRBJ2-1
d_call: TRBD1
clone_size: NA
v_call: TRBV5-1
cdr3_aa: CASSSRDSGYNEQFF
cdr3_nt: TGCGCCAGCAGCTCCCGGGACAGCGGCTACAATGAGCAGTTCTTC

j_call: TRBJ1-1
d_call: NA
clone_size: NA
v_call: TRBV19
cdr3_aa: CASSKRANTEAFF
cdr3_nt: TGTGCCAGTAGTAAGCGGGCGAACACTGAAGCTTTCTTT

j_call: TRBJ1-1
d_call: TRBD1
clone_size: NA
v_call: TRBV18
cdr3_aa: CASSPPGGQGNTEAFF
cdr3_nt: TGTGCCAGCTCACCACCAGGCGGACAGGGGAACACTGAAGCTTTCTTT

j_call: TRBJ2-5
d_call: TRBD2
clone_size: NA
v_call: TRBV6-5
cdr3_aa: CASSYTTAGPQETQYF
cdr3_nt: TGTGCCAGCAGTTATACTACAGCGGGGCCCCAAGAGACCCAGTACTTC

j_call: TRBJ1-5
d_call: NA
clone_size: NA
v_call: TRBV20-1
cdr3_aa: CSARGPQPQHF
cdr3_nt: TGCAGTGCTAGGGGGCCTCAGCCCCAGCATTTT

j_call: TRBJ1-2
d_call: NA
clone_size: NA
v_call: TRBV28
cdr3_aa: CASSSGGHSYGYTF
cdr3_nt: TGTGCCAGCAGTAGTGGGGGCCACAGCTATGGCTACACCTTC

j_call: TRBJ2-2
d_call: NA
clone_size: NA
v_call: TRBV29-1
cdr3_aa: CSVEVGRGRELFF
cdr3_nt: TGCAGCGTTGAAGTTGGGCGGGGACGGGAGCTGTTTTTT

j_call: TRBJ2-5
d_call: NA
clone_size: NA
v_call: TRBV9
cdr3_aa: CASSPRGRGQETQYF
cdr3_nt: TGTGCCAGCAGCCCCAGGGGCCGGGGCCAAGAGACCCAGTACTTC

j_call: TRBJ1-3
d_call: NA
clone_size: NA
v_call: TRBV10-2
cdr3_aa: CASSLENSGNTIYF
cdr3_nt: TGCGCCAGCAGTCTGGAGAACTCTGGAAACACCATATATTTT

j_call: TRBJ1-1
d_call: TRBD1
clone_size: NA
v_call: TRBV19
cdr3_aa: CASTGQGNTEAFF
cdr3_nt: TGTGCCAGTACCGGACAGGGGAACACTGAAGCTTTCTTT

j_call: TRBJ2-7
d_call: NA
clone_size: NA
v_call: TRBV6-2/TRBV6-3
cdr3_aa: CASSYSSDSIYEQYF
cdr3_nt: TGTGCCAGCAGTTACTCTTCGGACAGCATATACGAGCAGTACTTC

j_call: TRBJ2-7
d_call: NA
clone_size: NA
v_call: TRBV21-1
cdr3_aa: CASSKEGTGEGSSYEQYF
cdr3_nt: TGTGCCAGCAGCAAAGAGGGTACCGGGGAGGGAAGCTCCTACGAGCAGTACTTC

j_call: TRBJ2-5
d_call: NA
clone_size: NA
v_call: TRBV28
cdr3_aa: CASSPVRRSQETQYF
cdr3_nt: TGTGCCAGCAGCCCCGTTCGTCGGTCCCAAGAGACCCAGTACTTC

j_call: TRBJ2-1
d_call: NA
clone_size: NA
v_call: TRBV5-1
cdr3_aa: CASSLSVRAEQFF
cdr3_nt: TGCGCCAGCAGCTTGTCCGTGCGAGCTGAGCAGTTCTTC

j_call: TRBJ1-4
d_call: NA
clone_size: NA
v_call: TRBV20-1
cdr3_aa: CSASELTGSPGAKLFF
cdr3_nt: TGCAGTGCTAGTGAACTTACAGGGTCTCCCGGGGCCAAACTGTTTTTT

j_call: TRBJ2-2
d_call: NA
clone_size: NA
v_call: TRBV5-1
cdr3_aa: CASSWDPGSTGELFF
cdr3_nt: TGCGCCAGCAGCTGGGACCCCGGGAGCACCGGGGAGCTGTTTTTT

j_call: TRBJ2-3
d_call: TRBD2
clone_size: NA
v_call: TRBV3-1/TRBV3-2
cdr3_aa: CASSQTLLAGGTDTQYF
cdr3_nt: TGTGCCAGCAGCCAAACCCTACTAGCGGGGGGCACAGATACGCAGTATTTT

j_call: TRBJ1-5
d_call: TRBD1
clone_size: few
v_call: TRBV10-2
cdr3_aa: CASSEKWGQGRLRPQHF
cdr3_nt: TGCGCCAGCAGTGAGAAGTGGGGACAGGGGCGTCTTCGGCCCCAGCATTTT

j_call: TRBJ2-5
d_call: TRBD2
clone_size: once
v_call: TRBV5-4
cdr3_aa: CASSLGTSARHHRETQYF
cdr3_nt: TGTGCCAGCAGCTTGGGGACTAGTGCGAGACACCACCGGGAGACCCAGTACTTC

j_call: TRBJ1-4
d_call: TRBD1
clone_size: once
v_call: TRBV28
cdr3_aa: CASREGAVEKLFF
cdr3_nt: TGTGCCAGCAGGGAGGGGGCGGTTGAAAAACTGTTTTTT

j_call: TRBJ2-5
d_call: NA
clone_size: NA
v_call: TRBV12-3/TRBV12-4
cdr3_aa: CASSLGAQETQYF
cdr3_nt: TGTGCCAGCAGTCTGGGGGCTCAAGAGACCCAGTACTTC

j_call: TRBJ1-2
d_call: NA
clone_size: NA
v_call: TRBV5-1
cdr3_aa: CASSPGSIGDGYTF
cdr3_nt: TGCGCCAGCAGCCCGGGATCCATCGGGGATGGCTACACCTTC

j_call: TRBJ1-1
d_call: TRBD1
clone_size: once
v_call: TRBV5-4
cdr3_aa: CASSSTTGGNTEAFF
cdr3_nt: TGTGCCAGCAGCTCAACGACAGGGGGGAACACTGAAGCTTTCTTT

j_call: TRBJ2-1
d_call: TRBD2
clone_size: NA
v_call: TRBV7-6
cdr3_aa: CASSLELAGAPYNEQFF
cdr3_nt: TGTGCCAGCAGCTTAGAGCTAGCGGGAGCCCCCTACAATGAGCAGTTCTTC

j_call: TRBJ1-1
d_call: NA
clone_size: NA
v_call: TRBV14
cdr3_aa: CASSHTGNTEAFF
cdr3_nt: TGTGCCAGCAGCCACACAGGGAACACTGAAGCTTTCTTT